This T cell receptor (beta chain) was profiled in a study of cytomegalovirus exposure and HLA in healthy donors. For the study at large: The Caucasian-associated ancestry cluster contained 81% of the 398 genotyped donors. Study-wide findings and caveats: Immune exposure data for these donors was limited to CMV serostatus. Specific recognition of CMV antigens was confirmed in vitro for a few chains (all CMV-associated). In a later analysis, TCR beta V- and J-gene trimming was associated with a missense DCLRE1C variant.

The length of the CDR3 is 11 residues. Germline assignment: CDR1 DFQATT and CDR2 SNEGSKA (reference sequence). V lost 4 bases, J lost 4 bases, and 5 bases lay in between. The PCR made use of 60 Vbeta and 13 Jbeta primers. Assay: immunoSEQ multiplex PCR; the TCRdb copy retains only in-frame clones and omits some. The sample holds 150,000 to 200,000 clones, less than 90% seen once. In the case of this clone: Its antigen is unknown.

The sequence was collected from a man younger than 30 in good health and CMV-seronegative. The V gene is TRBV20-1, the J gene TRBJ1-5; no clear D gene. Sequenced: PBMCs. CDR3 DNA: TGCAGTGCTACCGGGAATCAGCCCCAGCATTTT. Amino acids: CSATGNQPQHF.